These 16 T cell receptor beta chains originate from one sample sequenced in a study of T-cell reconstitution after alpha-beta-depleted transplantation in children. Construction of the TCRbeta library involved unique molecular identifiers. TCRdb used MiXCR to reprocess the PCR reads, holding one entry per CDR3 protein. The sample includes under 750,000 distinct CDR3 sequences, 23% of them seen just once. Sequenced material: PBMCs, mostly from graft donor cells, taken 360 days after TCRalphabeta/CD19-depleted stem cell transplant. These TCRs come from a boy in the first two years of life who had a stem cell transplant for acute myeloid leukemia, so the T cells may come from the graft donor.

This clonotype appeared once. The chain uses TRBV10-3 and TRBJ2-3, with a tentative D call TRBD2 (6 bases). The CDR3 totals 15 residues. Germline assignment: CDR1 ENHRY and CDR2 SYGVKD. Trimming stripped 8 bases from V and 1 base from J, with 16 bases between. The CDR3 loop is CAISEGLRGTDTQYF. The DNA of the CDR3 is TGTGCCATCTCGGAGGGCTTACGGGGCACAGATACGCAGTATTTT.

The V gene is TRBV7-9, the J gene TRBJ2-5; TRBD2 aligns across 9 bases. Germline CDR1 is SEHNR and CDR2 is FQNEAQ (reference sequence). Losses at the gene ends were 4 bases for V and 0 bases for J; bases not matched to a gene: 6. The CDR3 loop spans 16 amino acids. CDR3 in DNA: TGTGCCAGCAGCTCTCCAGTAGCGGGGGACCAAGAGACCCAGTACTTC. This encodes CASSSPVAGDQETQYF.

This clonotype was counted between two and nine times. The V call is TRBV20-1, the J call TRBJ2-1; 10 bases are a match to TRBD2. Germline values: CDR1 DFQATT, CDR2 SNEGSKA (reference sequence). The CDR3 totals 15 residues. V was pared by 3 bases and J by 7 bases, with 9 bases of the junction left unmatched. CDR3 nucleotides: TGCAGTGCTAGTAAGCGGGGGGGGACGTGGAATGAGCAGTTCTTC. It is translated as CSASKRGGTWNEQFF.

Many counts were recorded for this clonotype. The CDR3 nucleotides are TGCAGCGTGGATGCCGGACAGAGCTATGGCTACACCTTC. Translation: CSVDAGQSYGYTF. The chain carries TRBV29-1 and TRBJ1-2; the D gene is possibly TRBD1 (6 bases). From germline, CDR1 is SQVTM and CDR2 ANQGSEA. V was trimmed by 6 bases and J by 4 bases, leaving 15 bases between them. The CDR3 loop spans 13 amino acids.

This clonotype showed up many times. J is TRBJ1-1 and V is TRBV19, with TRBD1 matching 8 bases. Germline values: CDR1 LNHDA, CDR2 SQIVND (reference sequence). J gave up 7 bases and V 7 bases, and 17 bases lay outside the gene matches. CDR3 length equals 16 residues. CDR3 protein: CASTGPDRAKPHEAFF. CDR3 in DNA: TGTGCCAGTACAGGCCCGGACAGGGCAAAACCCCATGAAGCTTTCTTT.

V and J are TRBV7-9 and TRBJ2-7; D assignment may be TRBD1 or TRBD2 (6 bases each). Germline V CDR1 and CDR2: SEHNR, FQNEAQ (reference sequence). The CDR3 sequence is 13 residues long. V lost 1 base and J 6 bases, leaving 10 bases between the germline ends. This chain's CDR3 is CASSLVGGGEQYV. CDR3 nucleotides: TGTGCCAGCAGCTTAGTTGGAGGGGGCGAGCAGTACGTC.

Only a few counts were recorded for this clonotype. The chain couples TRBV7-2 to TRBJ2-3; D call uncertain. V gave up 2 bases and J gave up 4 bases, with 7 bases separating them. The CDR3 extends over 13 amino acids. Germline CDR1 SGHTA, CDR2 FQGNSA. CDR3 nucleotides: TGTGCCAGCAGCTTAATGCCACCAGATACGCAGTATTTT. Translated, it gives CASSLMPPDTQYF. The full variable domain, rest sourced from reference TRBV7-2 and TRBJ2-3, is GAGVSQSPSNKVTEKGKDVELRCDPISGHTALYWYRQSLGQGLEFLIYFQGNSAPDKSGLPSDRFSAERTGGSVSTLTIQRTQQEDSAVYLCASSLMPPDTQYFGPGTRLTVL.

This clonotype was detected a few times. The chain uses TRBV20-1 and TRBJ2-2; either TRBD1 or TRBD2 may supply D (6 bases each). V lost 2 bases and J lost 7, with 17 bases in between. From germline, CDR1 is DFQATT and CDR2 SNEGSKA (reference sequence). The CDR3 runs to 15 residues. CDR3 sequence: CSARRGDQLIGELFF. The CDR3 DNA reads TGCAGTGCTAGAAGGGGGGATCAACTTATCGGGGAGCTGTTTTTT.

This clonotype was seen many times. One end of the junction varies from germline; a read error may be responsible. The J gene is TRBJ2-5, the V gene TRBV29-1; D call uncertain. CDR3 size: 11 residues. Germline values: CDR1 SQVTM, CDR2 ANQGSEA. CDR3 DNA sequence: TGTGTCGGGCGAGAGGAAGAGACCCAGTACTTC. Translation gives CVGREEETQYF.

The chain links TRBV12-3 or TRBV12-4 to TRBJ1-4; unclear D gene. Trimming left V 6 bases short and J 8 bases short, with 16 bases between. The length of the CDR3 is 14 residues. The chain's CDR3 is CASSIHGPGEKLFF. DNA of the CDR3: TGTGCCAGCAGCATACACGGCCCGGGGGAAAAACTGTTTTTT.

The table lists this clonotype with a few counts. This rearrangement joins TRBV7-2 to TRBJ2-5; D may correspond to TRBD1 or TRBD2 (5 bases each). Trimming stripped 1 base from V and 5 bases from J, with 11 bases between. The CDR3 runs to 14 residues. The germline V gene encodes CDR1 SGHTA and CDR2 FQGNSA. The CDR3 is CASSLEGTVETQYF. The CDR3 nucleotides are TGTGCCAGCAGCTTAGAAGGGACGGTGGAGACCCAGTACTTC.

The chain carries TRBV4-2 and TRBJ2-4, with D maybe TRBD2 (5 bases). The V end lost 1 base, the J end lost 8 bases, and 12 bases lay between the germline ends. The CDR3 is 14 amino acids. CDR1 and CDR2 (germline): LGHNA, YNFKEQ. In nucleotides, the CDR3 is TGTGCCAGCAGCCAAGGACTAAGTGCGGACATTCAGTACTTC. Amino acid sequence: CASSQGLSADIQYF.

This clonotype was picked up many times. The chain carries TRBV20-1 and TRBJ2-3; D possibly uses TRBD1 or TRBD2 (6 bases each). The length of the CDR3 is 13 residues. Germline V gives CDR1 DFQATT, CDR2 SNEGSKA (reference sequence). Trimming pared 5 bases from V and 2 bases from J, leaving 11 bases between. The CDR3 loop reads CSAQQGLTDTQYF. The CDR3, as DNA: TGCAGTGCTCAACAGGGACTCACAGATACGCAGTATTTT.

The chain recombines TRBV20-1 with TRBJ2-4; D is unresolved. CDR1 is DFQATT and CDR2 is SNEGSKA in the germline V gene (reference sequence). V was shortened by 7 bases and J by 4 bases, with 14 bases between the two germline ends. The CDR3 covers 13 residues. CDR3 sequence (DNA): TGCAGTGTTGTAGGCCAAGCTAAAAACATTCAGTACTTC. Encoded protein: CSVVGQAKNIQYF.

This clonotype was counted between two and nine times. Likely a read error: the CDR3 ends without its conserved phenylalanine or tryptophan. The CDR3 loop reads CASSPSRVGELFL. The CDR3, as DNA: TGTGCCAGCAGCCCTAGTCGGGTCGGGGAGCTGTTTCTT. The chain recombines TRBV7-2 with TRBJ2-2; D unresolved. Trimming stripped 5 bases from V and 7 bases from J, with 11 bases between. The V gene's germline CDR1 is SGHTA and CDR2 FQGNSA. The CDR3 spans 13 residues.

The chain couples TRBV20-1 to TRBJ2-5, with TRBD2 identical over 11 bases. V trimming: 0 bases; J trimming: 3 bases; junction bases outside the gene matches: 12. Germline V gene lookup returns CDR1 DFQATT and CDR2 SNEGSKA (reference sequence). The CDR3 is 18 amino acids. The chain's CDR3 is CSARDGIRTTSGEETQYF. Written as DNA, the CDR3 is TGCAGTGCTAGAGATGGGATACGGACGACTAGCGGGGAAGAGACCCAGTACTTC.